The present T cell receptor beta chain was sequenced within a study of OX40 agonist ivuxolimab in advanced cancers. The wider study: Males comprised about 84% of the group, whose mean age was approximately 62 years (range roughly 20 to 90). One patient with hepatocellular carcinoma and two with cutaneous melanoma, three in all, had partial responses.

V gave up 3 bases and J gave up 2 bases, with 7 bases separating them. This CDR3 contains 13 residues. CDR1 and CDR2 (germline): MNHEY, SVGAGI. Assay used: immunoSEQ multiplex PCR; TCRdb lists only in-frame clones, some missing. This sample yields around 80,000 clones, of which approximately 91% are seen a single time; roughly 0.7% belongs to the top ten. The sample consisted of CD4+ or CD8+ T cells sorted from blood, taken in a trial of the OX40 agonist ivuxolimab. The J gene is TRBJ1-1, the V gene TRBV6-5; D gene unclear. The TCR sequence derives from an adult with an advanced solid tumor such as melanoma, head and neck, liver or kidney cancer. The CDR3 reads CASSYSVNTEAFF. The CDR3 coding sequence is TGTGCCAGCAGTTATTCAGTTAACACTGAAGCTTTCTTT.